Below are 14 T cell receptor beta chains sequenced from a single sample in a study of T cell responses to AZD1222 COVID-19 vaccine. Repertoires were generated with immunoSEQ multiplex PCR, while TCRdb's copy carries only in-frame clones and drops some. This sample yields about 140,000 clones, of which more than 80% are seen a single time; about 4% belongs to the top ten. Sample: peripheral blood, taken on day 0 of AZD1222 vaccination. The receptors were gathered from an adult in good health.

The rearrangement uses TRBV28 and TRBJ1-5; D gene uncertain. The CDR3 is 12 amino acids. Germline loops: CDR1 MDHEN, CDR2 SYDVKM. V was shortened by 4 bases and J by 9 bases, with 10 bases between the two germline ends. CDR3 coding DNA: TGTGCCAGCAGTTCCCTCCGGGGGCCCCAGCATTTT. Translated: CASSSLRGPQHF. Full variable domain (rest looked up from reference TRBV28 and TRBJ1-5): DVKVTQSSRYLVKRTGEKVFLECVQDMDHENMFWYRQDPGLGLRLIYFSYDVKMKEKGDIPEGYSVSREKKERFSLILESASTNQTSMYLCASSSLRGPQHFGDGTRLSIL.

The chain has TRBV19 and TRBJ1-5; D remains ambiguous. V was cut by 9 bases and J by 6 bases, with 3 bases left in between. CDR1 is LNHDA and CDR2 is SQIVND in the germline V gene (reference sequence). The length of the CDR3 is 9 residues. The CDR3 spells CASGQPQHF. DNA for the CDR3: TGTGCCAGCGGTCAGCCCCAGCATTTT.

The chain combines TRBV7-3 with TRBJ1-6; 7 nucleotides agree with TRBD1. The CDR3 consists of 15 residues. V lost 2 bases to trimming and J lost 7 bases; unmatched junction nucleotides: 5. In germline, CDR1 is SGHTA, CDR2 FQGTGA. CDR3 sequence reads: CASSLLGQENSPLHF. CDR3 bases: TGTGCCAGCAGCTTATTAGGACAGGAGAATTCACCCCTCCACTTT.

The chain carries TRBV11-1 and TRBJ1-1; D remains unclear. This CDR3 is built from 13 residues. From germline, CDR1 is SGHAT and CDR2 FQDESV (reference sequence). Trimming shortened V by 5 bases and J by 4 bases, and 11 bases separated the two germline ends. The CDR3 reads CASSPNLGTEAFF. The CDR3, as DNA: TGTGCCAGCAGCCCGAACCTAGGCACTGAAGCTTTCTTT. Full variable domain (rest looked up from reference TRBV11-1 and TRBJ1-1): EAEVAQSPRYKITEKSQAVAFWCDPISGHATLYWYRQILGQGPELLVQFQDESVVDDSQLPKDRFSAERLKGVDSTLKIQPAELGDSAMYLCASSPNLGTEAFFGQGTRLTVV.

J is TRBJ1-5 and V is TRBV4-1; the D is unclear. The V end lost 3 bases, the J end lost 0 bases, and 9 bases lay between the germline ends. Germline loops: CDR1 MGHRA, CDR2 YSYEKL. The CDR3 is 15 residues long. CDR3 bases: TGCGCCAGCAGCCACCAACTCCTTAGCAATCAGCCCCAGCATTTT. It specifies CASSHQLLSNQPQHF.

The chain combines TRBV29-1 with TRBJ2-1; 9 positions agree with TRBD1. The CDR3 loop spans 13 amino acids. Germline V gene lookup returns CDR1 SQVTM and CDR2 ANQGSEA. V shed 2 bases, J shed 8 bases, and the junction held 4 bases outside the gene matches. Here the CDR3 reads CSVETGGTDEQFF. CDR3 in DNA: TGCAGCGTTGAAACAGGGGGCACGGATGAGCAGTTCTTC.

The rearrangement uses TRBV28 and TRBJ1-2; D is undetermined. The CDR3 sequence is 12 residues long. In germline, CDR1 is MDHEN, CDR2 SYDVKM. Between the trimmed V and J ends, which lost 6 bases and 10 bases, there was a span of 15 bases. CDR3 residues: CASRSGSIYYTF. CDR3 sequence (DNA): TGTGCCAGCAGGTCCGGGTCGATCTACTACACCTTC.

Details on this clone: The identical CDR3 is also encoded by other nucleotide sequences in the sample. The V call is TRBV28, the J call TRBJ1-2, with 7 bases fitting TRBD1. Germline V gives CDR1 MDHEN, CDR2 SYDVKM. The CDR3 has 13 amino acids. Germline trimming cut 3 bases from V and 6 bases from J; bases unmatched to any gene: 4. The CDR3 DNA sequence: TGTGCCAGCAGTTTGGACAGGATGGATGGCTACACCTTC. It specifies CASSLDRMDGYTF.

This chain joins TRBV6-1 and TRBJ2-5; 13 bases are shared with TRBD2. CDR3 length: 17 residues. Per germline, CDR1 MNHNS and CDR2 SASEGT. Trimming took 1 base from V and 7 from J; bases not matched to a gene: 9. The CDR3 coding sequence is TGTGCCAGCAGTGAAGGGACTAGCGGGGGCCCTCCGAGGACCCAGTACTTC. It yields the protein CASSEGTSGGPPRTQYF.

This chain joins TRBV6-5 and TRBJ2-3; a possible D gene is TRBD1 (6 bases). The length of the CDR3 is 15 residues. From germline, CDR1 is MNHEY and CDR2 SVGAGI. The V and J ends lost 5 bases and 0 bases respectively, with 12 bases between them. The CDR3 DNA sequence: TGTGCCAGCAGTACAGACAGGACTAGCACAGATACGCAGTATTTT. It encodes CASSTDRTSTDTQYF.

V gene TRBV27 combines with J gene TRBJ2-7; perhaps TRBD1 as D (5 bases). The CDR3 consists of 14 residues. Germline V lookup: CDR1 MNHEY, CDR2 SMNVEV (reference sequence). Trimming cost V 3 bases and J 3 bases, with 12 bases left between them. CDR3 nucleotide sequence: TGTGCCAGCAGTTTTGAGGACAAGGACTACGAGCAGTACTTC. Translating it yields CASSFEDKDYEQYF.

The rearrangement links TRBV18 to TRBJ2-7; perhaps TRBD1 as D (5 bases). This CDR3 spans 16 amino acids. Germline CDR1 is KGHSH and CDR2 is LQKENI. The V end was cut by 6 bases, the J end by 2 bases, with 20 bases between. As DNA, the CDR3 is TGTGCCAGCTCCCCCGCCCCTACCACAGGTCCCTACGAGCAGTACTTC. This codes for CASSPAPTTGPYEQYF.

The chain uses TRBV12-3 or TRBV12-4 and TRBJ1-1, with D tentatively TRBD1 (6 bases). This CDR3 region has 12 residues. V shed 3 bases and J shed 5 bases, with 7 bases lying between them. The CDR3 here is CASSFRGTEAFF. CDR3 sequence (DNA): TGTGCCAGCAGTTTCAGGGGAACTGAAGCTTTCTTT.

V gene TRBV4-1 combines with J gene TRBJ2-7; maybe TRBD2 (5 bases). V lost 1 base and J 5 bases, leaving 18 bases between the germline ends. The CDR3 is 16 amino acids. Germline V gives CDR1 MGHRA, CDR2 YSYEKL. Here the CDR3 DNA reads TGCGCCAGCAGCCAAGTGAACAGCGGCCTTTTGGACGAGCAGTACTTC. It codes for CASSQVNSGLLDEQYF.